The 16 T cell receptor beta chains in this list originate from one sample, sequenced in a study of shared clonotypes between healthy human individuals (dated by TCRdb to 2018 to 2020). Library method: the immunoSEQ multiplex PCR assay. This immuneACCESS table, as held by TCRdb, lists in-frame sequences with V and J called but not all clones. Of the missing ones, under half trace to an unresolved V gene in checked studies; the others have no known cause. The table for this sample lists about 2.4 million clones; over 85% of them were counted only once. The top ten constitute more than 0.35% of the sample. Material: naive CD4+ T cells from PBMCs. This sample's cell subset or site label indicates: CD45RA+ positively selected. Every receptor here comes from a man aged 18 to 30 in good health. Some clones in this sample may be carry-over from other donors' samples.

Concerning this clone: At the DNA level, this CDR3 is encoded by other sequences in the same sample as well. The chain is built from TRBV2 and TRBJ2-5; D gene unclear. The CDR3 is made up of 10 amino acids. Trimming left V 6 bases short and J 5 bases short, with 4 bases between. Germline V gene data show CDR1 as SNHLY and CDR2 as FYNNEI. In DNA, the CDR3 is TGTGCCAGCAGCCGTGAGACCCAGTACTTC. This sequence encodes CASSRETQYF.

This clone was seen once. J is TRBJ2-5 and V is TRBV15, with D hard to call. Per the germline V gene, CDR1 is LNHNV and CDR2 is YYDKDF (reference sequence). The V end lost 0 bases, the J end lost 7 bases, and 3 bases lay between the germline ends. The CDR3 totals 11 residues. CDR3 residues: CATSRDRTQYF. In nucleotides, the CDR3 is TGTGCCACCAGCAGAGATAGGACCCAGTACTTC.

The V call is TRBV28, the J call TRBJ1-5, with TRBD1 matching over 7 bases. CDR3 length equals 11 residues. Trimming cost V 5 bases and J 12 bases; bases outside gene matches: 4. CDR1 and CDR2 from the germline V gene are MDHEN and SYDVKM. CDR3 residues: CASSDRTGQHF. CDR3 coding DNA: TGTGCCAGCAGTGATCGGACAGGCCAGCATTTT.

This clone has more than one count but fewer than ten. Other nucleotide sequences from this sample produce the same CDR3. The chain is built from TRBV28 and TRBJ1-4; D is unresolved. This CDR3 has 14 amino acids. Per the germline V gene, CDR1 is MDHEN and CDR2 is SYDVKM. Trimming removed 2 bases from V and 4 bases from J, with 8 bases in between. The CDR3: CASSLGQLNEKLFF. CDR3 DNA: TGTGCCAGCAGTTTAGGGCAGCTTAATGAAAAACTGTTTTTT. The whole variable domain, filled in from reference TRBV28 and TRBJ1-4, reads DVKVTQSSRYLVKRTGEKVFLECVQDMDHENMFWYRQDPGLGLRLIYFSYDVKMKEKGDIPEGYSVSREKKERFSLILESASTNQTSMYLCASSLGQLNEKLFFGSGTQLSVL.

This chain's CDR3 is CASSLVTGGSDTQYF. The CDR3 DNA reads TGTGCCAGCAGCTTAGTGACAGGAGGTTCAGATACGCAGTATTTT. The chain joins TRBV7-2 to TRBJ2-3; the D gene is possibly TRBD1 (6 bases). This CDR3 has 15 residues. Trimming shortened V by 1 base and J by 4 bases, and 12 bases separated the two germline ends. CDR1 and CDR2 from the germline V gene are SGHTA and FQGNSA.

The chain combines TRBV28 with TRBJ2-2; 8 nucleotides match TRBD1. V dropped 4 bases and J dropped 4; count of bases not matched to a gene: 8. Germline CDR1 is MDHEN and CDR2 is SYDVKM. The CDR3 loop spans 16 amino acids. CDR3 sequence (DNA): TGTGCCAGCAGTTACCCGGCAGGGGGCGGCACCGGGGAGCTGTTTTTT. It yields the protein CASSYPAGGGTGELFF.

This chain connects TRBV5-8 to TRBJ2-3, with a possible D match to TRBD2 (6 bases). Germline CDR1 reads SGHTS; CDR2 reads YDEGEE. The length of the CDR3 is 15 residues. V lost 0 bases and J lost 3, with 11 bases in between. The CDR3 DNA follows: TGTGCCAGCAGCTTGGGGCTAGCGTTTACAGATACGCAGTATTTT. It is translated as CASSLGLAFTDTQYF.

The rearrangement uses TRBV19 and TRBJ2-4; D unclear. This CDR3 spans 12 amino acids. Germline loops: CDR1 LNHDA, CDR2 SQIVND (reference sequence). V lost 5 bases and J lost 7, with 9 bases in between. The CDR3 spells CASSSGWNIQYF. The CDR3 bases are TGTGCCAGTAGTTCTGGGTGGAACATTCAGTACTTC.

The chain uses TRBV11-2 and TRBJ2-2; D is uncertain. V lost 2 bases to trimming and J lost 5 bases, with 15 bases between them. CDR1 is SGHAT, CDR2 FQNNGV, per germline. This CDR3 is built from 16 residues. CDR3 amino acids: CASSLMSQRLTGELFF. The CDR3 DNA sequence: TGTGCCAGCAGCTTAATGTCGCAAAGGCTAACCGGGGAGCTGTTTTTT.

This clone was counted a single time. The chain uses TRBV2 and TRBJ1-6, with 11 bases lining up with TRBD1. J lost 6 bases, V lost 6 bases, and 4 bases had no gene match. Germline lookup yields CDR1 SNHLY and CDR2 FYNNEI. CDR3 size: 15 residues. This chain's CDR3 is CASRDRGPSNSPLHF. The DNA of the CDR3 is TGTGCCAGCAGGGACAGGGGGCCGAGTAATTCACCCCTCCACTTT. Complete variable domain (other parts from reference TRBV2 and TRBJ1-6): EPEVTQTPSHQVTQMGQEVILRCVPISNHLYFYWYRQILGQKVEFLVSFYNNEISEKSEIFDDQFSVERPDGSNFTLKIRSTKLEDSAMYFCASRDRGPSNSPLHFGNGTRLTVT.

Comments on this clone: This CDR3 is also generated by other DNA sequences in the sample. The chain joins TRBV18 to TRBJ1-3, with D possibly being TRBD1 (5 bases). The germline V gene encodes CDR1 KGHSH and CDR2 LQKENI. Trimming cost V 3 bases and J 2 bases, with 8 bases left between them. There are 14 residues in the CDR3. CDR3: CASSPGVTGNTIYF. The CDR3 coding sequence is TGTGCCAGCTCACCGGGGGTAACTGGAAACACCATATATTTT.

The CDR3 region is CASSVGVGDEQYF. The CDR3 region has the DNA TGTGCCAGCAGCGTAGGCGTGGGGGACGAGCAGTACTTC. This chain uses TRBV9 with TRBJ2-7; D might be TRBD1 or TRBD2, each matching 5 bases. CDR1 and CDR2 from the germline V gene are SGDLS and YYNGEE. The CDR3 length is 13 residues. V dropped 0 bases and J dropped 5 bases, with 9 bases sitting between them.

As concerns this clone: The sample holds other DNA sequences that translate to the same CDR3. The chain uses TRBV5-1 and TRBJ1-4; unclear D gene. Germline values: CDR1 SGHRS, CDR2 YFSETQ. Trimming pared 0 bases from V and 5 bases from J, leaving 8 bases between. This CDR3 is built from 14 residues. CDR3 DNA: TGCGCCAGCAGCTTGGGGGGAGGGAATGAAAAACTGTTTTTT. This translates into CASSLGGGNEKLFF. The full variable domain, with the rest looked up from reference TRBV5-1 and TRBJ1-4, is KAGVTQTPRYLIKTRGQQVTLSCSPISGHRSVSWYQQTPGQGLQFLFEYFSETQRNKGNFPGRFSGRQFSNSRSEMNVSTLELGDSALYLCASSLGGGNEKLFFGSGTQLSVL.

This chain uses TRBV5-1 with TRBJ2-1; a possible D gene is TRBD2 (5 bases). CDR1 and CDR2 from the germline V gene are SGHRS and YFSETQ. CDR3 size: 16 residues. The ends were cut back, 0 bases at V and 9 bases at J, with 19 bases in the middle. This CDR3 is CASSLEGLPLTSEQFF. CDR3 nucleotides: TGCGCCAGCAGCTTGGAAGGACTGCCCCTAACCAGTGAGCAGTTCTTC.

CDR3 nucleotides: TGTGCCAGCAGTCCTACCCCGACCCGGAACACTGAAGCTTTCTTT. This sequence encodes CASSPTPTRNTEAFF. The chain uses TRBV28 and TRBJ1-1; D is undetermined. The CDR3 totals 15 residues. Germline assignment: CDR1 MDHEN and CDR2 SYDVKM. Trimming pared 5 bases from V and 1 base from J, leaving 14 bases between.

J is TRBJ1-1 and V is TRBV4-1; the match to TRBD1 covers 8 bases. The trim removed 3 bases at V and 5 bases at J, leaving 17 bases unmatched. CDR3 length: 18 residues. Looked up from germline, CDR1 is MGHRA and CDR2 is YSYEKL. The CDR3 protein is CASSHPRGQGARRTEAFF. CDR3 bases: TGCGCCAGCAGCCATCCCCGGGGTCAGGGGGCGAGAAGGACTGAAGCTTTCTTT.